These 30 T cell receptor beta chains originate from one sample sequenced in a study of cytomegalovirus exposure and HLA in healthy donors (dated 2017 in TCRdb). The library was prepared using the immunoSEQ multiplex PCR assay. For the multiplex PCR, a mixture combining 60 forward primers for TCR Vbeta segments and 13 reverse primers for TCR Jbeta segments was used. What TCRdb holds here is the immuneACCESS table cut down to in-frame rearrangements. Part of the clones is not present; checked against another copy, under half of the missing clones reflect an unresolved V gene, and the others are unexplained. For this sample there are 150,000 to 200,000 clones; around 90% appear just once. The ten largest clones add up to about 1% of the sample. Sequencing input: PBMCs. The source of these receptors is a boy between 2 and 10 years old in good health and CMV-seronegative.

The chain uses TRBV6-4 and TRBJ1-5, with TRBD1 identical over 7 bases. Germline trimming cut 6 bases from V and 7 bases from J; bases unmatched to any gene: 6. Germline values: CDR1 MRHNA, CDR2 SNTAGT. The length of the CDR3 is 13 residues. CDR3 bases: TGTGCCAGCAGACCCAGGGGGGAACAGCCCCAGCATTTT. Translating it yields CASRPRGEQPQHF.

This clone was seen a handful of times. The chain carries TRBV7-9 and TRBJ1-1, with D perhaps matching TRBD1 (5 bases). Germline CDR1 SEHNR, CDR2 FQNEAQ (reference sequence). Deletions cut 3 bases from V and 13 bases from J, with 15 bases between. CDR3 length: 12 residues. The CDR3 spells CASSFSGRDVFF. The DNA of the CDR3 is TGTGCCAGCAGCTTTAGCGGCAGGGACGTTTTCTTT.

The chain has TRBV4-1 and TRBJ2-7, with 7 positions matching TRBD2. Germline-derived CDR1 and CDR2 are MGHRA and YSYEKL. J lost 2 bases, V lost 0 bases, and 4 bases had no gene match. The CDR3 is 15 residues long. This chain's CDR3 is CASSQEGGEPYEQYF. CDR3 sequence (DNA): TGCGCCAGCAGCCAAGAGGGGGGGGAGCCCTACGAGCAGTACTTC.

The V call is TRBV19, the J call TRBJ2-1; the D is unclear. The CDR3 is made up of 13 amino acids. CDR1 and CDR2 (germline): LNHDA, SQIVND (reference sequence). V was clipped by 7 bases and J by 3 bases, with 10 bases between them. The CDR3 DNA reads TGTGCCAGTACCACGACACGCTACAATGAGCAGTTCTTC. It codes for CASTTTRYNEQFF. Filled out from reference TRBV19 and TRBJ2-1, the complete variable domain reads DGGITQSPKYLFRKEGQNVTLSCEQNLNHDAMYWYRQDPGQGLRLIYYSQIVNDFQKGDIAEGYSVSREKKESFPLTVTSAQKNPTAFYLCASTTTRYNEQFFGPGTRLTVL.

The rearrangement uses TRBV28 and TRBJ2-7; possibly TRBD1 for D (7 bases). This CDR3 has 15 residues. CDR1 is MDHEN and CDR2 is SYDVKM in the germline V gene. The ends were cut back, 6 bases at V and 0 bases at J, with 15 bases in the middle. The DNA of the CDR3 is TGTGCCAGCAGGGAGGGACAGCTGAGCTCCTACGAGCAGTACTTC. The encoded protein is CASREGQLSSYEQYF.

The chain employs TRBV9 and TRBJ2-3; no definite D call. Germline V lookup: CDR1 SGDLS, CDR2 YYNGEE. Trimming removed 4 bases at V and 8 bases at J, with 14 bases between. The CDR3 is made up of 13 amino acids. CDR3 sequence (DNA): TGTGCCAGCAGCCCCATTTTAGACTCTACGCAGTATTTT. The encoded protein is CASSPILDSTQYF.

The chain has TRBV28 and TRBJ2-7, with 8 bases identical to TRBD1. This CDR3 region has 15 residues. Germline V gives CDR1 MDHEN, CDR2 SYDVKM. Germline trimming cut 8 bases from V and 3 bases from J; bases unmatched to any gene: 12. The CDR3 sequence is CASESRTGIFYEQYF. In nucleotides, the CDR3 is TGTGCCAGCGAGAGCCGGACAGGGATTTTCTACGAGCAGTACTTC. Combining the CDR3 with reference TRBV28 and TRBJ2-7 gives the whole variable domain DVKVTQSSRYLVKRTGEKVFLECVQDMDHENMFWYRQDPGLGLRLIYFSYDVKMKEKGDIPEGYSVSREKKERFSLILESASTNQTSMYLCASESRTGIFYEQYFGPGTRLTVT.

V usage is TRBV7-8 and J usage is TRBJ2-1; 15 bases map to TRBD2. The CDR3 covers 17 residues. The germline V gene has CDR1 SGHVS and CDR2 FQNEAQ. The trim removed 3 bases at V and 7 bases at J, leaving 7 bases unmatched. Written as DNA, the CDR3 is TGTGCCAGCAGCTTTAGGACTAGCGGGGGGGCCGGTAATGAGCAGTTCTTC. Protein product: CASSFRTSGGAGNEQFF.

This clone was picked up one time. V and J are TRBV7-2 and TRBJ2-2; weak D call: TRBD2 (5 bases). This CDR3 has 14 residues. V was trimmed by 2 bases and J by 5 bases, leaving 9 bases between them. CDR1 and CDR2 (germline): SGHTA, FQGNSA. The CDR3 DNA follows: TGTGCCAGCAGCTTATTCCGGGAAACCGGGGAGCTGTTTTTT. Its translation: CASSLFRETGELFF.

The genes are TRBV7-9 and TRBJ2-2; D might be TRBD1 (5 bases). The germline CDR1 and CDR2 sequences are SEHNR and FQNEAQ (reference sequence). V lost 1 base and J lost 6, with 12 bases in between. The CDR3 sequence is 15 residues long. CDR3 amino acids: CASSLVPGLPGELFF. The CDR3 nucleotides read TGTGCCAGCAGCTTAGTACCAGGGCTCCCCGGGGAGCTGTTTTTT.

This clone was detected only once. Distinct nucleotide sequences in the sample also encode this CDR3. This rearrangement joins TRBV10-1 to TRBJ2-6, with TRBD1 matching 9 bases. Trimming cost V 2 bases and J 2 bases; bases outside gene matches: 7. Germline V gene data show CDR1 as WNHNN and CDR2 as SYGVQD (reference sequence). CDR3 length equals 18 residues. CDR3 residues: CASSETGGANPGANVLTF. The CDR3 DNA reads as TGCGCCAGCAGTGAGACAGGGGGCGCGAACCCTGGGGCCAACGTCCTGACTTTC.

The rearrangement joins TRBV5-5 to TRBJ1-1; 7 bases line up with TRBD1. The trim removed 2 bases at V and 0 bases at J, leaving 10 bases unmatched. Per germline, CDR1 SGHKS and CDR2 YYEKEE (reference sequence). CDR3 length: 17 residues. This CDR3 reads CASSLLPEGALNTEAFF. CDR3 sequence (DNA): TGTGCCAGCAGCTTATTACCGGAGGGGGCTTTGAACACTGAAGCTTTCTTT.

The rearrangement links TRBV5-1 to TRBJ2-3, with 9 bases aligning to TRBD2. Germline V gene sequence: CDR1 SGHRS, CDR2 YFSETQ. With V trimmed by 0 bases and J by 4 bases, 6 bases remained unmatched. The CDR3 length is 16 residues. The CDR3 DNA is TGCGCCAGCAGCTTGGCGGCGGGGGGGGCCCCAGATACGCAGTATTTT. The encoded protein is CASSLAAGGAPDTQYF.

V usage is TRBV5-1 and J usage is TRBJ2-5; 7 bases agree with TRBD1. The trim removed 1 base at V and 2 bases at J, leaving 8 bases unmatched. Germline lookup yields CDR1 SGHRS and CDR2 YFSETQ. The CDR3 runs 16 residues. The CDR3 is CASSLSRRQGQETQYF. CDR3 in DNA: TGCGCCAGCAGCTTGTCTCGGCGACAGGGACAAGAGACCCAGTACTTC. The complete variable domain, with remaining parts taken from reference TRBV5-1 and TRBJ2-5, reads KAGVTQTPRYLIKTRGQQVTLSCSPISGHRSVSWYQQTPGQGLQFLFEYFSETQRNKGNFPGRFSGRQFSNSRSEMNVSTLELGDSALYLCASSLSRRQGQETQYFGPGTRLLVL.

The V and J genes are TRBV7-9 and TRBJ1-1, with a weak D call TRBD1 (6 bases). The V end lost 0 bases, the J end lost 5 bases, and 10 bases lay between the germline ends. The CDR3 loop spans 14 amino acids. Germline CDR1 and CDR2: SEHNR and FQNEAQ (reference sequence). As DNA, the CDR3 is TGTGCCAGCAGCTTAGCAGGGGGAAAGACTGAAGCTTTCTTT. Protein sequence: CASSLAGGKTEAFF.

V gene TRBV15 combines with J gene TRBJ1-2, with TRBD1 as a possible D gene (6 bases). Germline CDR1 is LNHNV and CDR2 is YYDKDF (reference sequence). The V end was cut by 8 bases, the J end by 4 bases, with 17 bases between. The CDR3 has 14 amino acids. CDR3 loop: CATSPGVHSYGYTF. The CDR3 DNA sequence: TGTGCCACCTCCCCAGGGGTACATAGCTATGGCTACACCTTC. The complete variable domain, with remaining parts taken from reference TRBV15 and TRBJ1-2, reads DAMVIQNPRYQVTQFGKPVTLSCSQTLNHNVMYWYQQKSSQAPKLLFHYYDKDFNNEADTPDNFQSRRPNTSFCFLDIRSPGLGDTAMYLCATSPGVHSYGYTFGSGTRLTVV.

The J gene is TRBJ2-3, the V gene TRBV7-9; a weak D match, TRBD1 (5 bases). V was pared by 7 bases and J by 2 bases, with 19 bases between. The V gene's germline CDR1 is SEHNR and CDR2 FQNEAQ (reference sequence). The CDR3 spans 16 residues. For the CDR3, the DNA is TGTGCCAGCACCCTCAGGCGGTCGACAGCCACAGATACGCAGTATTTT. This codes for CASTLRRSTATDTQYF.

J is TRBJ1-1 and V is TRBV28; TRBD1 might be the D (5 bases). CDR1 and CDR2 from the germline V gene are MDHEN and SYDVKM. CDR3 length: 16 amino acids. The V and J ends lost 6 bases and 11 bases respectively, with 28 bases between them. CDR3 amino acids: CASSPGGSGLPVSAFF. The CDR3 region has the DNA TGTGCCAGCAGCCCGGGGGGGTCGGGGCTCCCAGTTTCCGCTTTCTTT.

This chain uses TRBV6-6 with TRBJ1-6; D is possibly TRBD1 (5 bases). Per germline, CDR1 MNHNY and CDR2 SVGAGI (reference sequence). The CDR3 contains 15 residues. V lost 2 bases to trimming and J lost 8 bases, with 13 bases between them. CDR3 in DNA: TGTGCCAGCAGTTACGTTCAGGGTAGAGATTCACCCCTCCACTTT. Its translation is CASSYVQGRDSPLHF.

CDR3 nucleotide sequence: TGCGCCAGCAGTGAGGGGACTCACAACTCCTACGAGCAGTACTTC. It specifies CASSEGTHNSYEQYF. The rearrangement links TRBV10-1 to TRBJ2-7, with a weak D call TRBD2 (6 bases). The germline V gene has CDR1 WNHNN and CDR2 SYGVQD (reference sequence). The CDR3 consists of 15 residues. V was clipped by 2 bases and J by 0 bases, with 11 bases between them.

The V call is TRBV28, the J call TRBJ1-5; D is perhaps TRBD1 (6 bases). The V gene's germline CDR1 is MDHEN and CDR2 SYDVKM. The CDR3 runs to 18 residues. Trimming removed 3 bases at V and 1 base at J, with 19 bases between. The CDR3 DNA follows: TGTGCCAGCAGTTTTGACCCACAGGGTACTCCGAGCAATCAGCCCCAGCATTTT. Translated: CASSFDPQGTPSNQPQHF.

This rearrangement joins TRBV27 to TRBJ1-2, with a possible D match to TRBD1 (6 bases). CDR3 length: 15 amino acids. Deletions cut 6 bases from V and 5 bases from J, with 19 bases between. Germline V gene sequence: CDR1 MNHEY, CDR2 SMNVEV (reference sequence). CDR3 DNA sequence: TGTGCCAGCAGACTGACAGGAGCGGTCGGGTATGGCTACACCTTC. This translates into CASRLTGAVGYGYTF.

V gene TRBV7-9 combines with J gene TRBJ2-7, with D unresolved. Looked up from germline, CDR1 is SEHNR and CDR2 is FQNEAQ (reference sequence). V lost 4 bases, J lost 6 bases, and 10 bases lay in between. The CDR3 runs 12 residues. CDR3 nucleotides: TGTGCCAGCAGCTCCTCCCCCCCCGAGCAGTACTTC. Translating gives CASSSSPPEQYF.

The V gene is TRBV9, the J gene TRBJ1-4; D may be TRBD1 (5 bases). Trimming took 5 bases from V and 2 from J, leaving 7 bases between them. CDR1 is SGDLS and CDR2 is YYNGEE in the germline V gene. The CDR3 covers 13 residues. The CDR3 coding sequence is TGTGCCAGCAGAGGGGCCACTAATGAAAAACTGTTTTTT. Amino acid sequence: CASRGATNEKLFF.

The rearrangement joins TRBV28 to TRBJ2-5; D might be TRBD1 (6 bases). Germline V gives CDR1 MDHEN, CDR2 SYDVKM. V lost 5 bases and J lost 0, with 10 bases in between. The CDR3 contains 14 residues. CDR3 sequence reads: CASSLWTDQETQYF. In DNA, the CDR3 is TGTGCCAGCAGTCTCTGGACAGACCAAGAGACCCAGTACTTC.

The chain couples TRBV6-5 to TRBJ2-2; D might be TRBD2 (6 bases). There are 15 residues in the CDR3. With 2 bases removed from V and 7 bases from J, the gap between germline ends came to 14 bases. CDR1 is MNHEY, CDR2 SVGAGI, per germline. The CDR3 DNA sequence: TGTGCCAGCAGTTACAGCGCGGGGTCGGTCGGGGAGCTGTTTTTT. Its translation is CASSYSAGSVGELFF.

CDR3 in amino acids: CASSRVGGGAYNEQFF. DNA of the CDR3: TGTGCCAGCTCAAGGGTTGGGGGGGGCGCCTACAATGAGCAGTTCTTC. This rearrangement joins TRBV18 to TRBJ2-1; D is perhaps TRBD2 (7 bases). The CDR3 totals 16 residues. The V and J ends lost 5 bases and 2 bases respectively, with 16 bases between them. From germline, CDR1 is KGHSH and CDR2 LQKENI.

The chain has TRBV11-3 and TRBJ1-1, with D hard to call. V shed 6 bases and J shed 5 bases, with 16 bases lying between them. This CDR3 comprises 14 residues. Germline-derived CDR1 and CDR2 are SGHNT and YENEEA. The CDR3 region is CASRGAFRRTEAFF. The CDR3 DNA reads TGTGCCAGCAGGGGCGCTTTCCGAAGAACTGAAGCTTTCTTT.

This rearrangement joins TRBV5-6 to TRBJ2-7, with 7 bases that match TRBD2. Germline CDR1 reads SGHDT; CDR2 reads YYEEEE. This CDR3 is 13 amino acids long. V shed 0 bases and J 6 bases; nucleotides not matched to a gene: 3. The CDR3 region has the DNA TGTGCCAGCAGCTTGGGACTAGCCGTCGAGCAGTACTTC. Translation gives CASSLGLAVEQYF.

The rearrangement links TRBV5-4 to TRBJ1-1, with a weak D call TRBD1 (5 bases). Germline V gene lookup returns CDR1 SGHNT and CDR2 YYREEE (reference sequence). Trimming left V 3 bases short and J 0 bases short, with 12 bases between. This CDR3 is 15 amino acids long. The DNA for the CDR3 is TGTGCCAGCAGCTCTGGTCGGGGGATGAACACTGAAGCTTTCTTT. It is translated as CASSSGRGMNTEAFF.